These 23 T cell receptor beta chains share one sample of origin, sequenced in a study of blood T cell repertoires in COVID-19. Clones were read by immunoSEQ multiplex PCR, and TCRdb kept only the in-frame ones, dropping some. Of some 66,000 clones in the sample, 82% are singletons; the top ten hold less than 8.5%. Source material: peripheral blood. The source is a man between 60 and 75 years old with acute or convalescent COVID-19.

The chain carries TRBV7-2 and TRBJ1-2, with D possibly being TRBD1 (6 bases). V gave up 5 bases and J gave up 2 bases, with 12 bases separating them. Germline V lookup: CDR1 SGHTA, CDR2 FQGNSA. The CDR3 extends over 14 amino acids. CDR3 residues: CASSPPGQNYGYTF. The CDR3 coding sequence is TGTGCCAGCAGCCCACCGGGACAAAACTATGGCTACACCTTC.

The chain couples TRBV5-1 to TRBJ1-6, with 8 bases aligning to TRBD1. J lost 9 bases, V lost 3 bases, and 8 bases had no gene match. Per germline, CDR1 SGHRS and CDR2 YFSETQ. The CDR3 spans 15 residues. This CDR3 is CASSWTGISGSPLHF. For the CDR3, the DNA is TGCGCCAGCAGCTGGACAGGGATCTCGGGTTCACCCCTCCACTTT.

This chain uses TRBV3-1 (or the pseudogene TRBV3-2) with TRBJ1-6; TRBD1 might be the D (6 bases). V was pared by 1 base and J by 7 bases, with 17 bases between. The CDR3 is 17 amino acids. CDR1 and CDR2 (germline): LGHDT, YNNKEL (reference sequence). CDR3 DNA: TGTGCCAGCAGCCAAGCGAGTTGGGGGCAGAAGAATTCACCCCTCCACTTT. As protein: CASSQASWGQKNSPLHF.

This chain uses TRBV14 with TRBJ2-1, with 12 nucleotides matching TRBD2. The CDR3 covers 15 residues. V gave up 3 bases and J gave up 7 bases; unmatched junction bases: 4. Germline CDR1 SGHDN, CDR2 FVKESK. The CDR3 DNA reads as TGTGCCAGCAGCCATCTAGCGGGGGGGCCTAATGAGCAGTTCTTC. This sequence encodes CASSHLAGGPNEQFF.

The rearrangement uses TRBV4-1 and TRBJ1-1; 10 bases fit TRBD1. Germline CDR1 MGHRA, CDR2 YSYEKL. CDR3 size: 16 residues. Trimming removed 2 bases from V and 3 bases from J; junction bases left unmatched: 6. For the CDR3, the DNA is TGCGCCAGCAGCCAACCTGACAGGGGGCGCGACACTGAAGCTTTCTTT. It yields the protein CASSQPDRGRDTEAFF.

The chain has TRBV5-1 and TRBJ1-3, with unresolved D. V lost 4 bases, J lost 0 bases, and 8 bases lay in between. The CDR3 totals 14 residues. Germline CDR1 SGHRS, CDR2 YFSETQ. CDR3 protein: CASSPPDSGNTIYF. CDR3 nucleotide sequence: TGCGCCAGCAGCCCCCCAGACTCTGGAAACACCATATATTTT. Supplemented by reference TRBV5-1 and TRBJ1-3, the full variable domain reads KAGVTQTPRYLIKTRGQQVTLSCSPISGHRSVSWYQQTPGQGLQFLFEYFSETQRNKGNFPGRFSGRQFSNSRSEMNVSTLELGDSALYLCASSPPDSGNTIYFGEGSWLTVV.

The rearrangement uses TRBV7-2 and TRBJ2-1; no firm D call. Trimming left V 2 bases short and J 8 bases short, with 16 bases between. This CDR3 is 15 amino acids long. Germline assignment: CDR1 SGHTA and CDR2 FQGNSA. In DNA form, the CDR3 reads TGTGCCAGCAGCTTAATTGGTCGAGCGTGGTATGAGCAGTTCTTC. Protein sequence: CASSLIGRAWYEQFF.

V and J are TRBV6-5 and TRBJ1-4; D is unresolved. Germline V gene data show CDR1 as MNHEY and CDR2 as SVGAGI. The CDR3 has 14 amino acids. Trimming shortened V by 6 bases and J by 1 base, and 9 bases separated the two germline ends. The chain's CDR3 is CASSHRETNEKLFF. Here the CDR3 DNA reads TGTGCCAGCAGCCACAGAGAAACTAATGAAAAACTGTTTTTT.

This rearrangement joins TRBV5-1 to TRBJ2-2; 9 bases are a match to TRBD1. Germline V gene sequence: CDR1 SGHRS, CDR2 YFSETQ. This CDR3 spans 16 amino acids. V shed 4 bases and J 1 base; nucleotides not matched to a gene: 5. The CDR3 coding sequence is TGCGCCAGCAGCCCTAGACAGGGGGTGAACACCGGGGAGCTGTTTTTT. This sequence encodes CASSPRQGVNTGELFF.

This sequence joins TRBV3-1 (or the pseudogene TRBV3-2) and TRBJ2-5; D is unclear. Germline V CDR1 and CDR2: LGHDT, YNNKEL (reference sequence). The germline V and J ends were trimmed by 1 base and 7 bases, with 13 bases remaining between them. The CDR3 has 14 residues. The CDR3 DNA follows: TGTGCCAGCAGCCAAGGGAGACCCCCGGGGACCCAGTACTTC. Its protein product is CASSQGRPPGTQYF.

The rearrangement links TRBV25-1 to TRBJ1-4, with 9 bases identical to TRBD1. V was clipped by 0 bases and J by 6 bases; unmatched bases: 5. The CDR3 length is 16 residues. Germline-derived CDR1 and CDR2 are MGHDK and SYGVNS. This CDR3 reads CASSEYGTGKDEKLFF. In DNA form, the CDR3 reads TGTGCCAGCAGTGAATACGGGACAGGGAAGGATGAAAAACTGTTTTTT. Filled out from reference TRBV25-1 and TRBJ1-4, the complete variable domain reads EADIYQTPRYLVIGTGKKITLECSQTMGHDKMYWYQQDPGMELHLIHYSYGVNSTEKGDLSSESTVSRIRTEHFPLTLESARPSHTSQYLCASSEYGTGKDEKLFFGSGTQLSVL.

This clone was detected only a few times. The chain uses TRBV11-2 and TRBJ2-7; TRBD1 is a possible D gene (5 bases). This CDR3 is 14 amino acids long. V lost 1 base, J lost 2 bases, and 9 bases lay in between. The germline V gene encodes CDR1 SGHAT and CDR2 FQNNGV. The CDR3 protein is CASSLVDKPYEQYF. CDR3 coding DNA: TGTGCCAGCAGCTTAGTGGACAAACCCTACGAGCAGTACTTC.

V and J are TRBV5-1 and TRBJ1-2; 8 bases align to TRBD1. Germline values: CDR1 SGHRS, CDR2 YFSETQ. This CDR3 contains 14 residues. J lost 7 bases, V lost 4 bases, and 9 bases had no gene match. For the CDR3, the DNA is TGCGCCAGCAGCCTTCAACAGGGGGAAGGTGGCTACACCTTC. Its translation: CASSLQQGEGGYTF.

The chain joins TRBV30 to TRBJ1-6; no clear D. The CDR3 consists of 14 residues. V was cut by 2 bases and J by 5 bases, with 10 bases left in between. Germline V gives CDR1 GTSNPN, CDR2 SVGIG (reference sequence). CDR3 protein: CAWSTVTDNSPLHF. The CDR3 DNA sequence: TGTGCCTGGAGTACGGTAACTGATAATTCACCCCTCCACTTT.

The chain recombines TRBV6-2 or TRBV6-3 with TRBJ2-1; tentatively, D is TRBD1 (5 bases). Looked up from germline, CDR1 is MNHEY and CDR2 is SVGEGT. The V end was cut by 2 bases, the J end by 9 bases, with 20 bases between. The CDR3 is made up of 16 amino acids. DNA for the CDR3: TGTGCCAGCAGTTACCGGGCAGGGTCGCTTGGCAGTGAGCAGTTCTTC. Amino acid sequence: CASSYRAGSLGSEQFF.

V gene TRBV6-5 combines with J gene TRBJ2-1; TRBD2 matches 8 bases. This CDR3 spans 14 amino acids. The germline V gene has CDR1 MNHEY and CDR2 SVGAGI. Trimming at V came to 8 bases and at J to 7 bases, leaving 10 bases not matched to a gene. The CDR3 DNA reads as TGTGCCAGCTTTTCCGGGACGGGGGGGAATGAGCAGTTCTTC. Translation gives CASFSGTGGNEQFF.

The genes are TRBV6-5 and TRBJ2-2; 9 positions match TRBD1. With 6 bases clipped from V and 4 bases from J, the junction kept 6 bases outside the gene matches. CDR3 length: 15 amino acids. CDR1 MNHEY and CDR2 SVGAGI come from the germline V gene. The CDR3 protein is CASRQDRGGTGELFF. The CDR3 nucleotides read TGTGCCAGCAGACAGGACAGGGGTGGCACCGGGGAGCTGTTTTTT.

Written as DNA, the CDR3 is TGTGCCAGCAGTTCCCCGACAGGGTTGGGGTACACCGGGGAGCTGTTTTTT. It encodes CASSSPTGLGYTGELFF. The gene calls are TRBV27 and TRBJ2-2, with TRBD1 matching over 7 bases. Trimming cost V 4 bases and J 3 bases; bases outside gene matches: 11. Germline V lookup: CDR1 MNHEY, CDR2 SMNVEV (reference sequence). The CDR3 spans 17 residues.

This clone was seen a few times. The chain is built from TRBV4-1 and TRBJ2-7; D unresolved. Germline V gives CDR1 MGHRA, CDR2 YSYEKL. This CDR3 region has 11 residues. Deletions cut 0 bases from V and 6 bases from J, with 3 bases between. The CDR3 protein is CASSQDSEQYF. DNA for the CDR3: TGCGCCAGCAGCCAAGATAGCGAGCAGTACTTC.

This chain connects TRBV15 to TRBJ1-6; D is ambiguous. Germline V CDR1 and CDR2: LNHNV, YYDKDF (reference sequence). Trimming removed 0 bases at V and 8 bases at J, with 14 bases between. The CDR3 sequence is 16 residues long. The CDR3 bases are TGTGCCACCAGCAGAGATACTGGAGCCGGTGATTCACCCCTCCACTTT. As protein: CATSRDTGAGDSPLHF. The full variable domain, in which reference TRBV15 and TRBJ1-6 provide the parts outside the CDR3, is DAMVIQNPRYQVTQFGKPVTLSCSQTLNHNVMYWYQQKSSQAPKLLFHYYDKDFNNEADTPDNFQSRRPNTSFCFLDIRSPGLGDTAMYLCATSRDTGAGDSPLHFGNGTRLTVT.

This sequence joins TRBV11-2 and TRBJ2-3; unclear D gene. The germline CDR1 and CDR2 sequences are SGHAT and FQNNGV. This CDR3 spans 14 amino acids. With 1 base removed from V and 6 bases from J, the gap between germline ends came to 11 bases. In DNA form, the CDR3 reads TGTGCCAGCAGCTTAGTATCTAGTCCGGATACGCAGTATTTT. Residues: CASSLVSSPDTQYF.

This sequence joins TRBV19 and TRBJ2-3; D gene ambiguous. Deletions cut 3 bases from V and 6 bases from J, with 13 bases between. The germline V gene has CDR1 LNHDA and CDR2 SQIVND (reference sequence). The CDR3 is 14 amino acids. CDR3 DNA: TGTGCCAGTAGTATGAAGCCCAACGGGGATACGCAGTATTTT. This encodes CASSMKPNGDTQYF. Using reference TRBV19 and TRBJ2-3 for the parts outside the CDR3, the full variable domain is DGGITQSPKYLFRKEGQNVTLSCEQNLNHDAMYWYRQDPGQGLRLIYYSQIVNDFQKGDIAEGYSVSREKKESFPLTVTSAQKNPTAFYLCASSMKPNGDTQYFGPGTRLTVL.

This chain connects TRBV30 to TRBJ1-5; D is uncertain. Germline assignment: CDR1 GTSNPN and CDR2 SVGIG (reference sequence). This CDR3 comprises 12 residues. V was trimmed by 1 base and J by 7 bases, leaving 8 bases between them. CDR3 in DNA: TGTGCCTGGAGTGACGGTAGCCAGCCCCAGCATTTT. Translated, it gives CAWSDGSQPQHF.